These T cell receptor beta chains were read from a single sample in a study of vaccination and CD4 T cells after COVID-19. A single record per CDR3 protein comes from TCRdb applying MiXCR to the PCR reads. The repertoire has approximately 21,000 distinct CDR3 sequences, 55% of them found once; the top ten carry approximately 9.2%. These receptors are not linked to any known antigen. The sample taken for sequencing was CD4+ T cells from blood, cultured in vitro. These receptors originate from a human donor who had recovered from COVID-19. Both conserved end residues are part of each CDR3. Each record gives: J gene, V gene, clone size, CDR3 protein. Clone size is given for some rows only: seen once, a few or many times, or a class if the clone is expanded.

j_call: TRBJ2-2
v_call: TRBV28
clone_size: once
cdr3_aa: CASSLHPGELFF

j_call: TRBJ1-1
v_call: TRBV27
clone_size: NA
cdr3_aa: CASSLSPAGTANTEAFF

j_call: TRBJ2-5
v_call: TRBV7-7
clone_size: few
cdr3_aa: CASSLIPPAGETQYF

j_call: TRBJ1-5
v_call: TRBV30
clone_size: NA
cdr3_aa: CAWSAQGNQPQHF

j_call: TRBJ2-4
v_call: TRBV20-1
clone_size: few
cdr3_aa: CSATTGENIQYF

j_call: TRBJ2-7
v_call: TRBV24-1
clone_size: once
cdr3_aa: CATGESYEQYF

j_call: TRBJ1-5
v_call: TRBV19
clone_size: few
cdr3_aa: CASSIAQDNQPQHF

j_call: TRBJ2-7
v_call: TRBV6-1
clone_size: NA
cdr3_aa: CASSPPTSGSSYEQYF

j_call: TRBJ2-5
v_call: TRBV6-1
clone_size: few
cdr3_aa: CASNRGPETQYF

j_call: TRBJ1-1
v_call: TRBV27
clone_size: NA
cdr3_aa: CASVGVWEAFF

j_call: TRBJ2-2
v_call: TRBV19
clone_size: few
cdr3_aa: CASSTGVAGELFF

j_call: TRBJ2-7
v_call: TRBV27
clone_size: NA
cdr3_aa: CASSFAARGEQYF

j_call: TRBJ2-2
v_call: TRBV20-1
clone_size: few
cdr3_aa: CSARDRVTGELFF

j_call: TRBJ2-7
v_call: TRBV4-1
clone_size: NA
cdr3_aa: CASSQDGQKLYEQYF

j_call: TRBJ1-2
v_call: TRBV28
clone_size: once
cdr3_aa: CASSLRGRGYGYTF

j_call: TRBJ2-5
v_call: TRBV27
clone_size: once
cdr3_aa: CASSPDRVRGTQYF

j_call: TRBJ1-2
v_call: TRBV2
clone_size: few
cdr3_aa: CASSEYGPYGYTF

j_call: TRBJ1-6
v_call: TRBV28
clone_size: NA
cdr3_aa: CASSLRLDSPLHF

j_call: TRBJ1-6
v_call: TRBV20-1
clone_size: NA
cdr3_aa: CSARGGRNSPLHF

j_call: TRBJ2-3
v_call: TRBV7-7
clone_size: NA
cdr3_aa: CASSPVYSTDTQYF

j_call: TRBJ1-2
v_call: TRBV12-3/TRBV12-4
clone_size: NA
cdr3_aa: CASSWATGIYGYTF

j_call: TRBJ2-1
v_call: TRBV19
clone_size: NA
cdr3_aa: CASSIDHSGRGSYNEQFF

j_call: TRBJ1-3
v_call: TRBV6-1
clone_size: NA
cdr3_aa: CASSGTSGNTIYF

j_call: TRBJ1-6
v_call: TRBV19
clone_size: NA
cdr3_aa: CASSDDRDSPLHF

j_call: TRBJ1-5
v_call: TRBV7-2
clone_size: NA
cdr3_aa: CASSLGQGLNQPQHF

j_call: TRBJ1-1
v_call: TRBV7-2
clone_size: NA
cdr3_aa: CASSQGGGTGEAFF

j_call: TRBJ2-2
v_call: TRBV30
clone_size: once
cdr3_aa: CAWSVEIQLNTGELFF